This TCR beta chain was retrieved from a study of cytomegalovirus exposure and HLA in healthy donors. A multiplex PCR was run with 60 Vbeta primers and 13 Jbeta primers. In the original analysis: The authors later counted 70 million to 80 million unique TCR beta chains, some 10 million of them shared. Sequenced by immunoSEQ multiplex PCR; TCRdb stores in-frame clones only, minus some. V and J calls and clone size are copied from that table; D and trimming were computed from the DNA. Here the sample spans about 160,000 clones, almost 80% being singletons. For this clone: Its antigen remains unidentified.

Per the germline V gene, CDR1 is SGHAT and CDR2 is FQDESV (reference sequence). V lost 1 base and J lost 5; bases outside the gene matches: 6. CDR3 length: 15 amino acids. Each donor was nominally healthy when sampled (though unrecorded immune exposures were likely). Notes on the study in general: In a later analysis, across HLA loci, associated TCR counts were highest for DRB1, lowest for HLA-C. Later on, an analysis found that several of the most significant clusters appeared to be linked to common viral pathogens, which included parvovirus B19.

Source material: PBMCs. The sequence came from a male donor in good health and CMV-seronegative. This chain joins TRBV11-1 and TRBJ2-5, with TRBD1 matching 8 bases. The CDR3 loop reads CASSLGTGKLETQYF. DNA for the CDR3: TGTGCCAGCAGCTTAGGGACAGGGAAATTGGAGACCCAGTACTTC.